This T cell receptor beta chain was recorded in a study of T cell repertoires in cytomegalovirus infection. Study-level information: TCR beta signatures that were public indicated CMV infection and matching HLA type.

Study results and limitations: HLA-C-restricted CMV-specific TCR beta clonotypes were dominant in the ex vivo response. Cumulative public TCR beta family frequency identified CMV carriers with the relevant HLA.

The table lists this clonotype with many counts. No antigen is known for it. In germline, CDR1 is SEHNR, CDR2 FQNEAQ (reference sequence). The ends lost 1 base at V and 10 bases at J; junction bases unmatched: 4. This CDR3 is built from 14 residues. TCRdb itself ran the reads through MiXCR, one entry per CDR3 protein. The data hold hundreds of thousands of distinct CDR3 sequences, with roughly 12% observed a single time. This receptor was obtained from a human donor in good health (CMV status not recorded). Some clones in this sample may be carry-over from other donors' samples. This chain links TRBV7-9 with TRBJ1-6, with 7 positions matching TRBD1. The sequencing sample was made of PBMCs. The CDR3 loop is CASSLGQGDSPLHF. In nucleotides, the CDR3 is TGTGCCAGCAGCTTAGGACAGGGAGACTCACCCCTCCACTTT.